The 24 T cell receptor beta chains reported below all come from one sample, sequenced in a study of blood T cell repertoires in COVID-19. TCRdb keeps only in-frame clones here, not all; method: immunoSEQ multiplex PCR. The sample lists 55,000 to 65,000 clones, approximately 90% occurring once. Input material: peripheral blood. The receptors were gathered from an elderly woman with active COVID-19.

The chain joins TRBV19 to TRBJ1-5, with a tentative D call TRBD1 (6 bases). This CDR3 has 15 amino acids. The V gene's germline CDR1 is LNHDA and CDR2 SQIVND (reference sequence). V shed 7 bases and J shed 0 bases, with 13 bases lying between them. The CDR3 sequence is CASTRTAISNQPQHF. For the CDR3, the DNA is TGTGCCAGTACTCGGACAGCGATTAGCAATCAGCCCCAGCATTTT.

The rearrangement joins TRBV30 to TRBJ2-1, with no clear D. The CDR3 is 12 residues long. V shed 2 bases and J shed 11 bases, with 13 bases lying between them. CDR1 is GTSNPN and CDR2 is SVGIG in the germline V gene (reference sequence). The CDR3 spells CAWSRLAVQQFF. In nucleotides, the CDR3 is TGTGCCTGGAGTAGATTGGCGGTCCAGCAGTTCTTC.

CDR3 coding DNA: TGCGCCAGCAGCTTGATGGCAGGGGCAGTCAATGAGCAGTTCTTC. Encoded protein: CASSLMAGAVNEQFF. This chain joins TRBV5-1 and TRBJ2-1; maybe TRBD1 (6 bases). Germline CDR1 and CDR2: SGHRS and YFSETQ. V was shortened by 1 base and J by 6 bases, with 14 bases between the two germline ends. The CDR3 is 15 amino acids.

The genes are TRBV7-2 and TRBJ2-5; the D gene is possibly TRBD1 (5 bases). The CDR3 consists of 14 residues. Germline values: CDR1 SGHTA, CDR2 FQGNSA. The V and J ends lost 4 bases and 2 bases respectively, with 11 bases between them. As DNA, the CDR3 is TGTGCCAGCAGCTCGGGCAGGGTTCAAGAGACCCAGTACTTC. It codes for CASSSGRVQETQYF.

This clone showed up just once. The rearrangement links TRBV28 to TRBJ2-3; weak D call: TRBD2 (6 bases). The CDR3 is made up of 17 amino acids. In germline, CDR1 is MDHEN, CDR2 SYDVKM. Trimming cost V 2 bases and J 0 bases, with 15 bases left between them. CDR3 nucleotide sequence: TGTGCCAGCAGTTTAGAATTTAGGGGACTCAGCACAGATACGCAGTATTTT. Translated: CASSLEFRGLSTDTQYF.

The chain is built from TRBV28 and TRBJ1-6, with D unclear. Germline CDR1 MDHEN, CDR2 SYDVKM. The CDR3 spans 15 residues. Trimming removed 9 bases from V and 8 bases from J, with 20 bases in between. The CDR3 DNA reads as TGTGCCAGTTTTACCCATCGACACACTGATTCACCCCTCCACTTT. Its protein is CASFTHRHTDSPLHF.

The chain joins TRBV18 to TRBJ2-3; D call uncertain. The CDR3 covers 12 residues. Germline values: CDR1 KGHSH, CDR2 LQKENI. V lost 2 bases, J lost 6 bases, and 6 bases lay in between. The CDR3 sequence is CASSPGQDTQYF. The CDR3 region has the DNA TGTGCCAGCTCACCAGGGCAGGATACGCAGTATTTT.

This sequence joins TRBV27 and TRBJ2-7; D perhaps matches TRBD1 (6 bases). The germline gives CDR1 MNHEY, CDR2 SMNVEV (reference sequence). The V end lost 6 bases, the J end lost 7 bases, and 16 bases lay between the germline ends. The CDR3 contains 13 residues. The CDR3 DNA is TGTGCCAGCAGCCAAATACAGGGTCGAGAGCAGTACGTC. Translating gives CASSQIQGREQYV.

DNA for the CDR3: TGCGCCAGCAGCTTGCGGAGCTCGAACACCGGGGAGCTGTTTTTT. The encoded protein is CASSLRSSNTGELFF. The rearrangement links TRBV5-1 to TRBJ2-2, with D hard to call. This CDR3 has 15 amino acids. The V gene lost 1 base and the J gene lost 0 bases, with 7 bases spanning the gap. Germline CDR1 is SGHRS and CDR2 is YFSETQ.

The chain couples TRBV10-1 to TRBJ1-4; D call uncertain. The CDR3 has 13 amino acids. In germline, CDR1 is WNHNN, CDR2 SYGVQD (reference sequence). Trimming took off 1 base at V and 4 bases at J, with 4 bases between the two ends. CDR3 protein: CASSELINEKLFF. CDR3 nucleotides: TGCGCCAGCAGTGAGTTAATTAATGAAAAACTGTTTTTT.

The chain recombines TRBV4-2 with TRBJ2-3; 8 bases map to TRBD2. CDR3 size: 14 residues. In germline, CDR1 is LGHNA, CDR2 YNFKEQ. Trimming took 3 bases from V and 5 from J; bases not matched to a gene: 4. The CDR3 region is CASSQSGGEDTQYF. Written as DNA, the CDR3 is TGTGCCAGCAGCCAGAGCGGGGGAGAAGATACGCAGTATTTT.

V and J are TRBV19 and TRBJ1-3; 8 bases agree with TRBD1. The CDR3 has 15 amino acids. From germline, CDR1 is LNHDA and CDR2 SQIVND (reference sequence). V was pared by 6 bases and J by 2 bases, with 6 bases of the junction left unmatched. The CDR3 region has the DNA TGTGCCAGTAGCGACAGGGGTCGAACTGGAAACACCATATATTTT. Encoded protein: CASSDRGRTGNTIYF.

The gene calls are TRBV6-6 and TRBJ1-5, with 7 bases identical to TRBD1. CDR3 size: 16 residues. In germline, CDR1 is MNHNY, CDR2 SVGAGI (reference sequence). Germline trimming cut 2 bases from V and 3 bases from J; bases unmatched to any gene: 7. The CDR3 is CASSYGRQGLNQPQHF. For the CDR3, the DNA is TGTGCCAGCAGTTACGGTAGACAGGGACTCAATCAGCCCCAGCATTTT.

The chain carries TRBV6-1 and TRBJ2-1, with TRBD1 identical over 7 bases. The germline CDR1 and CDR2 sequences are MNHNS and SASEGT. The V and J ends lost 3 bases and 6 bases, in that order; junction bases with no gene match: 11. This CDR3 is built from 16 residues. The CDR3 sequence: CASSEIDRVDGNEQFF. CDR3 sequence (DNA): TGTGCCAGCAGTGAGATAGACAGGGTGGACGGCAATGAGCAGTTCTTC.

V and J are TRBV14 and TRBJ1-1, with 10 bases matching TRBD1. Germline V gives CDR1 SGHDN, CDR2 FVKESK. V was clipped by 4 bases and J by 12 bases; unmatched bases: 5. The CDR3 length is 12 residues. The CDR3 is CASSRGQGETFF. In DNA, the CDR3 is TGTGCCAGCAGCCGTGGACAGGGGGAGACTTTCTTT. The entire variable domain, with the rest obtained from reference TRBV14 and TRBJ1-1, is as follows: EAGVTQFPSHSVIEKGQTVTLRCDPISGHDNLYWYRRVMGKEIKFLLHFVKESKQDESGMPNNRFLAERTGGTYSTLKVQPAELEDSGVYFCASSRGQGETFFGQGTRLTVV.

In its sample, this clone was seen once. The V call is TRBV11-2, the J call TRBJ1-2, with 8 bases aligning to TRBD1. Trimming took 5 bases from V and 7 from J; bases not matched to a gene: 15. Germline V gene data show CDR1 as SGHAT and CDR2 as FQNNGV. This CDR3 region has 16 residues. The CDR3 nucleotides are TGTGCCAGCAGCCCCTTTGGGACAGGTCGAAGAGGTGGCTACACCTTC. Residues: CASSPFGTGRRGGYTF.

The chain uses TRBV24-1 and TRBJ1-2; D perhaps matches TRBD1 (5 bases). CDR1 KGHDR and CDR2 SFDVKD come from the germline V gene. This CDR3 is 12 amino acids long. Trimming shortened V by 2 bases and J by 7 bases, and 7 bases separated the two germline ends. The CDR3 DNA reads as TGTGCCACCAGTGATTCGGGGGGTGGCTACACCTTC. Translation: CATSDSGGGYTF.

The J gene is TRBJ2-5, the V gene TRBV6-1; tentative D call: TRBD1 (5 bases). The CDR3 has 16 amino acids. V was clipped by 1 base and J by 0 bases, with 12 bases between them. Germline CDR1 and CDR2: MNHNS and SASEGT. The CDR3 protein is CASSEGAGWDQETQYF. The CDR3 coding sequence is TGTGCCAGCAGTGAAGGGGCAGGGTGGGACCAAGAGACCCAGTACTTC.

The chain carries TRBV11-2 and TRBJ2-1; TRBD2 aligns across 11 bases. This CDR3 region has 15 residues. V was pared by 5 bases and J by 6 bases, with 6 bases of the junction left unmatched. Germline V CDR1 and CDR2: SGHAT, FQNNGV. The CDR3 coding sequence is TGTGCCAGCAGCCGTAGCGGGGGGGCATCCAATGAGCAGTTCTTC. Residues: CASSRSGGASNEQFF. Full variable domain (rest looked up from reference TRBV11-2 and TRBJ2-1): EAGVAQSPRYKIIEKRQSVAFWCNPISGHATLYWYQQILGQGPKLLIQFQNNGVVDDSQLPKDRFSAERLKGVDSTLKIQPAKLEDSAVYLCASSRSGGASNEQFFGPGTRLTVL.

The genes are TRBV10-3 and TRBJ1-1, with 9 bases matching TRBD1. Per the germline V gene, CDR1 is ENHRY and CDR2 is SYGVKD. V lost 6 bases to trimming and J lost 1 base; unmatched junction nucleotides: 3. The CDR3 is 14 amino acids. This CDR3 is CAIRGTGPNTEAFF. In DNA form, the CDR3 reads TGTGCCATCAGGGGGACAGGGCCGAACACTGAAGCTTTCTTT.

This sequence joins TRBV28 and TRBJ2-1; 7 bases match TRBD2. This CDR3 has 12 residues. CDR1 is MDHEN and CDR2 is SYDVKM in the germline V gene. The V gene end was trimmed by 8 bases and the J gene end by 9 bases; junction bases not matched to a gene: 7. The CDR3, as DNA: TGTGCCAGCGAGGTGTGGGGGGGTGAGCAGTTCTTC. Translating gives CASEVWGGEQFF. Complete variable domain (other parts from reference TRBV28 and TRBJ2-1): DVKVTQSSRYLVKRTGEKVFLECVQDMDHENMFWYRQDPGLGLRLIYFSYDVKMKEKGDIPEGYSVSREKKERFSLILESASTNQTSMYLCASEVWGGEQFFGPGTRLTVL.

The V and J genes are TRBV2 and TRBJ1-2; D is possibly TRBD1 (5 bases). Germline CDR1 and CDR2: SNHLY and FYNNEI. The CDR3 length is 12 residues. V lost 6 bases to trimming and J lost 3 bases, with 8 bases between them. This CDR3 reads CASRRGDYGYTF. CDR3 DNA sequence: TGTGCCAGCAGACGGGGGGACTATGGCTACACCTTC.

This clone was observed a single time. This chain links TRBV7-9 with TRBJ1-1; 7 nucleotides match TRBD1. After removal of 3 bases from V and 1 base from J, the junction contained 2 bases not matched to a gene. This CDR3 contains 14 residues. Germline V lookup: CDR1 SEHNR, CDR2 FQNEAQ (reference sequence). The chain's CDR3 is CASSFDRANTEAFF. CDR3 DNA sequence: TGTGCCAGCAGCTTTGACAGGGCGAACACTGAAGCTTTCTTT.

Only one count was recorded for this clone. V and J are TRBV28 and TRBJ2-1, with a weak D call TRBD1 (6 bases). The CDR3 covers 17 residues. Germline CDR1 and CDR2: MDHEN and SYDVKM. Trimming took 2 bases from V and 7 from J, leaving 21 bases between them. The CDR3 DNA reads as TGTGCCAGCAGTTTAGATTTTCAGGGGCGGTGGGAGAATGAGCAGTTCTTC. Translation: CASSLDFQGRWENEQFF. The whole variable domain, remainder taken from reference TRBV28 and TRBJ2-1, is DVKVTQSSRYLVKRTGEKVFLECVQDMDHENMFWYRQDPGLGLRLIYFSYDVKMKEKGDIPEGYSVSREKKERFSLILESASTNQTSMYLCASSLDFQGRWENEQFFGPGTRLTVL.